This passage covers 27 T cell receptor beta chains from one sample sequenced in a study of shared clonotypes between healthy human individuals. The data were produced by immunoSEQ multiplex PCR, yet TCRdb's version contains in-frame clones alone and is incomplete. The sample yields roughly 2 million clones, roughly 95% seen once. The specimen was naive CD4+ T cells sorted from blood. Stated subset: CD45RA+ positively selected. These receptor sequences come from a man aged 18 to 35 in good health.

The V gene is TRBV10-2, the J gene TRBJ1-5; TRBD1 matches 8 bases. After removal of 9 bases from V and 7 bases from J, the junction contained 23 bases not matched to a gene. The CDR3 consists of 18 residues. Per germline, CDR1 WSHSY and CDR2 SAAADI. This CDR3 reads CASFSPKPGQEFGQPQHF. CDR3 DNA sequence: TGCGCCAGTTTTTCACCCAAGCCGGGACAGGAGTTCGGCCAGCCCCAGCATTTT.

This clone was seen only once. V is TRBV9 and J is TRBJ2-2; 8 nucleotides align to TRBD2. The CDR3 covers 14 residues. Trimming removed 5 bases from V and 3 bases from J; junction bases left unmatched: 3. Germline values: CDR1 SGDLS, CDR2 YYNGEE. DNA for the CDR3: TGTGCCAGCAGTAGCGGGATTTACACCGGGGAGCTGTTTTTT. Residues: CASSSGIYTGELFF.

The chain recombines TRBV19 with TRBJ2-3; D gene unclear. This CDR3 is 13 amino acids long. The V end lost 6 bases, the J end lost 4 bases, and 11 bases lay between the germline ends. CDR1 LNHDA and CDR2 SQIVND come from the germline V gene (reference sequence). For the CDR3, the DNA is TGTGCCAGTAGGCCCGACGGACCAGATACGCAGTATTTT. Its protein is CASRPDGPDTQYF.

The chain uses TRBV6-1 and TRBJ2-3; 8 bases map to TRBD1. V was clipped by 3 bases and J by 4 bases; unmatched bases: 0. The CDR3 has 13 amino acids. The germline gives CDR1 MNHNS, CDR2 SASEGT. This CDR3 reads CASSDRGPDTQYF. Written as DNA, the CDR3 is TGTGCCAGCAGTGACAGGGGGCCAGATACGCAGTATTTT.

This chain joins TRBV25-1 and TRBJ2-3; D is possibly TRBD1 (5 bases). The CDR3 spans 12 residues. Germline V gene data show CDR1 as MGHDK and CDR2 as SYGVNS. Trimming stripped 8 bases from V and 9 bases from J, with 15 bases between. The DNA for the CDR3 is TGTGCCAGCCCTTTTCCGGCAGGGACGCAGTATTTT. It codes for CASPFPAGTQYF.

This clone was seen just once. The rearrangement uses TRBV6-5 and TRBJ2-7; maybe TRBD1 (6 bases). The J call may be mistaken, given a closer DNA end match to TRBJ2-5. This CDR3 is 15 amino acids long. The germline V gene encodes CDR1 MNHEY and CDR2 SVGAGI. CDR3: CASRQAIGGDPTQYF. The CDR3 DNA reads as TGTGCCAGCAGACAAGCAATAGGGGGTGACCCGACCCAGTACTTC.

This chain uses TRBV29-1 with TRBJ2-5; D is tentatively TRBD1 or TRBD2 (6 bases each). The CDR3 runs to 13 residues. V dropped 4 bases and J dropped 4 bases, with 13 bases sitting between them. Germline V gene sequence: CDR1 SQVTM, CDR2 ANQGSEA. As DNA, the CDR3 is TGCAGCGTTGTCTGGGGGGCAGGAGAGACCCAGTACTTC. Translation gives CSVVWGAGETQYF.

V and J are TRBV7-2 and TRBJ2-2, with D perhaps TRBD2 (5 bases). The CDR3 length is 14 residues. The germline CDR1 and CDR2 sequences are SGHTA and FQGNSA. Trimming shortened V by 5 bases and J by 5 bases, and 12 bases separated the two germline ends. CDR3 protein: CASSTPGGTGELFF. CDR3 bases: TGTGCCAGCAGCACCCCTGGAGGAACCGGGGAGCTGTTTTTT.

Note on this clone: One end of the junction varies from germline; a read error may be responsible. The J gene is TRBJ2-5, the V gene TRBV7-7; D may correspond to TRBD1 or TRBD2 (7 bases each). Germline V gene lookup returns CDR1 SSHAT and CDR2 FNYEAQ (reference sequence). This CDR3 has 15 amino acids. CDR3 residues: CASSPAGGAGETQYF. Written as DNA, the CDR3 is TGTGCTAGCAGCCCCGCAGGGGGGGCTGGAGAGACCCAGTACTTC.

The chain is built from TRBV30 and TRBJ1-6; 7 positions match TRBD1. This CDR3 spans 15 amino acids. Germline V gene lookup returns CDR1 GTSNPN and CDR2 SVGIG (reference sequence). V was clipped by 2 bases and J by 9 bases; unmatched bases: 10. The CDR3 sequence is CAWSTRGALLSPLHF. The CDR3, as DNA: TGTGCCTGGAGTACCAGGGGGGCACTCCTTTCACCCCTCCACTTT.

The CDR3 DNA follows: TGTGCCAGTAGTAACCGGGACAGGGAGGACGAGCAGTACTTC. This codes for CASSNRDREDEQYF. This chain links TRBV19 with TRBJ2-7; 9 positions match TRBD1. The CDR3 runs to 14 residues. CDR1 is LNHDA and CDR2 is SQIVND in the germline V gene (reference sequence). J gave up 5 bases and V 4 bases, and 6 bases lay outside the gene matches. Supplemented by reference TRBV19 and TRBJ2-7, the full variable domain reads DGGITQSPKYLFRKEGQNVTLSCEQNLNHDAMYWYRQDPGQGLRLIYYSQIVNDFQKGDIAEGYSVSREKKESFPLTVTSAQKNPTAFYLCASSNRDREDEQYFGPGTRLTVT.

This rearrangement joins TRBV7-2 to TRBJ2-1; 10 bases are a match to TRBD2. This CDR3 is built from 15 residues. CDR1 and CDR2 (germline): SGHTA, FQGNSA. Germline trimming cut 1 base from V and 3 bases from J; bases unmatched to any gene: 0. DNA for the CDR3: TGTGCCAGCAGCTTAGAGCGGGGGGGCTACAATGAGCAGTTCTTC. Its translation: CASSLERGGYNEQFF. The entire variable domain, with the rest obtained from reference TRBV7-2 and TRBJ2-1, is as follows: GAGVSQSPSNKVTEKGKDVELRCDPISGHTALYWYRQSLGQGLEFLIYFQGNSAPDKSGLPSDRFSAERTGGSVSTLTIQRTQQEDSAVYLCASSLERGGYNEQFFGPGTRLTVL.

The chain employs TRBV19 and TRBJ1-5, with no clear D. Germline lookup yields CDR1 LNHDA and CDR2 SQIVND (reference sequence). The CDR3 runs 12 residues. Trimming left V 4 bases short and J 6 bases short, with 7 bases between. CDR3 protein: CASSTGRQPQHF. The DNA for the CDR3 is TGTGCCAGTAGTACCGGGCGTCAGCCCCAGCATTTT.

The table lists this clone with a count of one. The chain joins TRBV5-5 to TRBJ1-1; D gene uncertain. CDR3 size: 13 residues. Per the germline V gene, CDR1 is SGHKS and CDR2 is YYEKEE (reference sequence). Trimming left V 0 bases short and J 12 bases short, with 15 bases between. The CDR3 here is CASSLGSQGYSFF. The CDR3 DNA reads TGTGCCAGCAGCTTGGGGAGTCAAGGGTACTCTTTCTTT. Combining the CDR3 with reference TRBV5-5 and TRBJ1-1 gives the whole variable domain DAGVTQSPTHLIKTRGQQVTLRCSPISGHKSVSWYQQVLGQGPQFIFQYYEKEERGRGNFPDRFSARQFPNYSSELNVNALLLGDSALYLCASSLGSQGYSFFGQGTRLTVV.

This rearrangement joins TRBV6-5 to TRBJ1-6; a possible D gene is TRBD1 (6 bases). Germline V gene sequence: CDR1 MNHEY, CDR2 SVGAGI. The CDR3 is made up of 12 amino acids. The V end lost 2 bases, the J end lost 10 bases, and 6 bases lay between the germline ends. The CDR3 DNA follows: TGTGCCAGCAGTTACACAGGGTCACCCCTCCACTTT. Translating gives CASSYTGSPLHF.

The chain uses TRBV27 and TRBJ2-7; TRBD1 matches at 7 bases. J lost 2 bases, V lost 9 bases, and 4 bases had no gene match. This CDR3 is built from 12 residues. CDR1 MNHEY and CDR2 SMNVEV come from the germline V gene (reference sequence). The CDR3 DNA follows: TGTGCCAGAGGGGACAGAACCTACGAGCAGTACTTC. It is translated as CARGDRTYEQYF.

The chain combines TRBV6-1 with TRBJ1-3; 9 positions match TRBD1. CDR3 length: 17 amino acids. CDR1 and CDR2 (germline): MNHNS, SASEGT. With V trimmed by 1 base and J by 3 bases, 7 bases remained unmatched. CDR3 coding DNA: TGTGCCAGCAGTGAAGGGTCGGGGACAGGGCTTGGAAACACCATATATTTT. This translates into CASSEGSGTGLGNTIYF.

Concerning this clone: Mismatch with germline at one junction end may stem from a read error. The J gene is TRBJ2-7, the V gene TRBV30, with no clear D. This CDR3 is 11 amino acids long. CDR1 is GTSNPN, CDR2 SVGIG, per germline (reference sequence). The DNA of the CDR3 is TGTGCCTGGAGCCCGAACTTGGGCCTAAACTTC. Translated, it gives CAWSPNLGLNF.

The J gene is TRBJ1-5, the V gene TRBV7-2; D gene unclear. Trimming cost V 6 bases and J 4 bases, with 13 bases left between them. The CDR3 is made up of 14 amino acids. Germline CDR1 SGHTA, CDR2 FQGNSA. The DNA for the CDR3 is TGTGCCAGCAGTTGGTCGGGCAAGAATCAGCCCCAGCATTTT. It codes for CASSWSGKNQPQHF.

The V call is TRBV5-4, the J call TRBJ2-5; D is perhaps TRBD1 or TRBD2 (5 bases each). This CDR3 comprises 13 residues. Germline V gives CDR1 SGHNT, CDR2 YYREEE (reference sequence). V was shortened by 3 bases and J by 2 bases, with 8 bases between the two germline ends. DNA for the CDR3: TGTGCCAGCAGCTGGGGGAGTCAAGAGACCCAGTACTTC. Translated: CASSWGSQETQYF.

The chain uses TRBV11-2 and TRBJ1-6; D gene ambiguous. Germline assignment: CDR1 SGHAT and CDR2 FQNNGV. The CDR3 extends over 14 amino acids. Between the trimmed V and J ends, which lost 1 base and 4 bases, there was a span of 5 bases. CDR3 DNA sequence: TGTGCCAGCAGCTTAGTACCGTATAATTCACCCCTCCACTTT. Encoded protein: CASSLVPYNSPLHF.

CDR3 DNA sequence: TGTGCCTGGAGCTACAGCACTAGCGGGAAAGAGACCCAGTACTTC. This codes for CAWSYSTSGKETQYF. The chain combines TRBV30 with TRBJ2-5; 10 bases fit TRBD2. This CDR3 is 15 amino acids long. J lost 3 bases, V lost 3 bases, and 7 bases had no gene match. Germline assignment: CDR1 GTSNPN and CDR2 SVGIG (reference sequence).

The chain links TRBV7-8 to TRBJ2-1; 8 bases match TRBD2. From germline, CDR1 is SGHVS and CDR2 FQNEAQ. There are 17 residues in the CDR3. Trimming took 1 base from V and 0 from J; bases not matched to a gene: 5. The CDR3 DNA reads as TGTGCCAGCAGCTTAGAAGTAGCGGGGAGCTCCTACAATGAGCAGTTCTTC. Translation gives CASSLEVAGSSYNEQFF.

In its sample, this clone was seen once. The chain uses TRBV18 and TRBJ1-6, with D possibly matching TRBD1 (5 bases). Germline V gives CDR1 KGHSH, CDR2 LQKENI. V was trimmed by 5 bases and J by 4 bases, leaving 12 bases between them. The CDR3 is 15 amino acids. DNA of the CDR3: TGTGCCAGCTCATTGGAGGGGACGTATAATTCACCCCTCCACTTT. This translates into CASSLEGTYNSPLHF.

The chain uses TRBV7-9 and TRBJ2-5; no reliable D call. The CDR3 is made up of 15 amino acids. V shed 1 base and J shed 0 bases, with 9 bases lying between them. Germline V gives CDR1 SEHNR, CDR2 FQNEAQ (reference sequence). CDR3 DNA: TGTGCCAGCAGCTTAGGTGTCGGGTACCAAGAGACCCAGTACTTC. Its translation: CASSLGVGYQETQYF. The full variable domain, in which reference TRBV7-9 and TRBJ2-5 provide the parts outside the CDR3, is DTGVSQNPRHKITKRGQNVTFRCDPISEHNRLYWYRQTLGQGPEFLTYFQNEAQLEKSRLLSDRFSAERPKGSFSTLEIQRTEQGDSAMYLCASSLGVGYQETQYFGPGTRLLVL.

The chain has TRBV7-3 and TRBJ2-3, with D possibly TRBD2 on 5 matching bases. The CDR3 runs to 14 residues. Trimming removed 3 bases from V and 6 bases from J, with 13 bases in between. CDR1 is SGHTA, CDR2 FQGTGA, per germline. Written as DNA, the CDR3 is TGTGCCAGCAGCTTTGGGGAGAAAGGGGATACGCAGTATTTT. Its protein is CASSFGEKGDTQYF.

This clone has only one observation. This chain connects TRBV30 to TRBJ1-1; D gene uncertain. Germline assignment: CDR1 GTSNPN and CDR2 SVGIG (reference sequence). Trimming removed 8 bases at V and 1 base at J, with 11 bases between. The CDR3 spans 12 residues. The CDR3 DNA is TGTGCCCTAGGGCAGAGGAACACTGAAGCTTTCTTT. It codes for CALGQRNTEAFF.